The entry that follows covers one TCR beta chain sequence. What it binds is unknown. It was with 60 Vbeta and 13 Jbeta primers that the PCR ran. Clones were sequenced by immunoSEQ multiplex PCR, and TCRdb holds only the in-frame ones, with some missing. The sample gives around 140,000 clones, approximately 77% of which show up once; 0.94% is in the top ten. The data are from a study of cytomegalovirus exposure and HLA in healthy donors. General study points: A later analysis by the authors found several of the most significant clusters apparently linked to common viral pathogens.

The CDR3 consists of 16 residues. V lost 3 bases to trimming and J lost 3 bases, with 16 bases between them. Germline values: CDR1 SNHLY, CDR2 FYNNEI. The chain couples TRBV2 to TRBJ2-3; possible D gene TRBD2, 6 bases. Specimen: PBMCs. This receptor was taken from a woman aged 60-75 years in good health and CMV-seronegative. This chain's CDR3 is CASSDWNSGATDTQYF. As DNA, the CDR3 is TGTGCCAGCAGTGATTGGAATAGCGGAGCGACAGATACGCAGTATTTT.